A selection of T cell receptor beta chains follows, all from one sample in a study of T-cell reconstitution after alpha-beta-depleted transplantation in children. TCRdb recomputed calls from the PCR reads with MiXCR, one row per CDR3 protein. The sample contains around 500,000 distinct CDR3 sequences, under 25% of which appear only once. The sample in question was PBMCs, mostly from graft donor cells, obtained 360 days after TCRalphabeta/CD19-depleted stem cell transplant. Every receptor here comes from a boy less than two years old who had a stem cell transplant for acute myeloid leukemia, so the T cells may come from the graft donor. Both conserved end residues are part of each CDR3. D genes are given only for firm matches. Part of the rows lack a size; the others show once, few, many or a class for expanded clones.

cdr3_aa	cdr3_nt	j_call	clone_size	d_call	v_call
CASSSAGQGETQYF	TGTGCCAGCAGCTCGGCAGGCCAGGGAGAGACCCAGTACTTC	TRBJ2-5	.	.	TRBV12-3/TRBV12-4
CASSQVVGGEQFF	TGCGCCAGCAGCCAAGTGGTCGGGGGTGAGCAGTTCTTC	TRBJ2-1	.	.	TRBV4-3
CASSHDTSGGHHEQFF	TGTGCCAGCAGCCATGACACTAGCGGGGGGCACCATGAGCAGTTCTTC	TRBJ2-1	few	TRBD2	TRBV4-2
CATSDHRLARETQYF	TGTGCCACCAGTGACCACCGACTAGCGAGGGAGACCCAGTACTTC	TRBJ2-5	many	TRBD2	TRBV24-1
CASSLQGMDTEAFF	TGTGCCAGCAGCCTACAGGGGATGGACACTGAAGCTTTCTTT	TRBJ1-1	once	TRBD1	TRBV3-1
CASSARQGAHNEQFF	TGTGCCAGCAGCGCGAGACAGGGGGCCCACAATGAGCAGTTCTTC	TRBJ2-1	few	TRBD1	TRBV5-4
CARWDTQYF	TGTGCCAGATGGGATACGCAGTATTTT	TRBJ2-3	.	.	TRBV21-1
CASSETREETQYF	TGTGCCAGCAGTGAGACTCGGGAAGAGACCCAGTACTTC	TRBJ2-5	few	.	TRBV25-1
CSAGDRDYYGYTF	TGCAGTGCTGGGGACAGGGATTACTATGGCTACACCTTC	TRBJ1-2	few	TRBD1	TRBV20-1
CASRTPGHPNTGELFF	TGTGCCAGCAGAACACCGGGACACCCGAACACCGGGGAGCTGTTTTTT	TRBJ2-2	.	.	TRBV6-1
CASSELGGGPYEQYF	TGTGCCAGCAGTGAATTAGGAGGGGGCCCCTACGAGCAGTACTTC	TRBJ2-7	few	.	TRBV25-1
CSARTGTGLYGYTF	TGCAGTGCTAGAACCGGGACAGGCTTATATGGCTACACCTTC	TRBJ1-2	many	TRBD1	TRBV20-1